These T cell receptor beta chains were read from a single sample in a study of cytomegalovirus exposure and HLA in healthy donors. The method was immunoSEQ multiplex PCR; TCRdb's version includes in-frame clones alone and lacks a portion of them. The sample yields around 130,000 clones, about 78% seen once. Sequenced sample: PBMCs. The receptors originated from a human donor in good health. The CDR3 runs from the conserved cysteine through the conserved F or W. A D gene is named only where the DNA matches it firmly. Expanded clones get a size class; other rows say once, few or many, or leave the size out.

CDR3nt,CDR3aa,abundance,len,d_gene,v_gene,j_gene
TGCGCCAGCAGGTTAGCGGGTGAGCAGTTCTTC,CASRLAGEQFF,-,11,TRBD2,TRBV10-2,TRBJ2-1
TGTGCCAGCAGCCATGACAGACCTTTAGCGGGAGAACGCAATGAGCAGTTCTTC,CASSHDRPLAGERNEQFF,-,18,TRBD2,TRBV4-2,TRBJ2-1
TGTGCCAGCAGTGAAGCAGGGTGGGTCGGGGACACTGAAGCTTTCTTT,CASSEAGWVGDTEAFF,few,16,-,TRBV2,TRBJ1-1
TGCAGCGCCCAATACACCGGGGAGCTGTTTTTT,CSAQYTGELFF,few,11,-,TRBV29-1,TRBJ2-2
TGTGCCTGGAACACAGTTTATAATTCACCCCTCCACTTT,CAWNTVYNSPLHF,once,13,-,TRBV30,TRBJ1-6
TGTGCCAGCAGCGCGAGCGGCCGCAGCTCTGGAAACACCATATATTTT,CASSASGRSSGNTIYF,-,16,-,TRBV9,TRBJ1-3
TGTGCCAGCAGTGGGGGACATCCCCAAGAGACCCAGTACTTC,CASSGGHPQETQYF,-,14,-,TRBV6-6,TRBJ2-5
TGTGCCAGCAGTAATGGGCCGAACACTGAAGCTTTCTTT,CASSNGPNTEAFF,-,13,-,TRBV4-2,TRBJ1-1
TGTGCCAGCAGTCCTAGCACCGGGAGCGAGGCCTCCGAGCAGTACTTC,CASSPSTGSEASEQYF,-,16,-,TRBV7-6,TRBJ2-7
TGTGCCAGTAGTATAGAAAGGGGCGGTCAGCCCCAGCATTTT,CASSIERGGQPQHF,-,14,-,TRBV19,TRBJ1-5
TGTGCCAGCAGCTACGAAGGGACTAGGGCCAATGAGCAGTTCTTC,CASSYEGTRANEQFF,-,15,TRBD2,TRBV5-4,TRBJ2-1
TGCGCCAGCAGCCGGGACAGGGGACTCTATGCGAACGAGCAGTACTTC,CASSRDRGLYANEQYF,-,16,TRBD1,TRBV4-3,TRBJ2-7
TGTGCCATCAGTGAGTCGACAGGAACAGAGACCCAGTACTTC,CAISESTGTETQYF,-,14,-,TRBV10-3,TRBJ2-5
TGTGCCAGCAGCTTAAGGGACAGGGGGCACACCGGGGAGCTGTTTTTT,CASSLRDRGHTGELFF,-,16,TRBD1,TRBV7-3,TRBJ2-2
TGTGCCAGTAGTCCGCGGGGGTACACTGAAGCTTTCTTT,CASSPRGYTEAFF,-,13,-,TRBV19,TRBJ1-1
TGTGCCTGGAGTGACCCGGGGACCTGGGGGCATGGCTACACCTTC,CAWSDPGTWGHGYTF,-,15,-,TRBV30,TRBJ1-2
TGTGCCAGCAGCCCGGACCCAACAGGGTCTCGCACTGAAGCTTTCTTT,CASSPDPTGSRTEAFF,-,16,-,TRBV5-4,TRBJ1-1
TGTGCCAGCAGCTTAGGGTGGGGCCTGAACACTGAAGCTTTCTTT,CASSLGWGLNTEAFF,-,15,-,TRBV7-3,TRBJ1-1
TGTGCCAGCAGCCCCTTCCCCCGCAGTCAAGAGACCCAGTACTTC,CASSPFPRSQETQYF,few,15,-,TRBV7-6,TRBJ2-5
TGTGCCGTCGCCCGACTAGCGGGGACCTACGAGCAGTACTTC,CAVARLAGTYEQYF,few,14,TRBD2,TRBV10-3,TRBJ2-7
TGTGCCAGCAGCCAAACCCAGAACTATGGCTACACCTTC,CASSQTQNYGYTF,-,13,-,TRBV4-2,TRBJ1-2
TGCGCCAGCAGCTTGGGAGACAGGGCGGACACCGGGGAGCTGTTTTTT,CASSLGDRADTGELFF,-,16,TRBD1,TRBV5-1,TRBJ2-2
TGCGCCAGCAGCCAAGGAGGGACAGGAAACGAAGCTTTCTTT,CASSQGGTGNEAFF,-,14,TRBD1,TRBV4-3,TRBJ1-1
TGTGCCAGCAGCTTAGCACAGGGGCGCACTGAAGCTTTCTTT,CASSLAQGRTEAFF,-,14,TRBD1,TRBV7-8,TRBJ1-1
TGTGCCAGCAGCGTAGTCGGGACAGGGGGCTTGGATACGCAGTATTTT,CASSVVGTGGLDTQYF,-,16,TRBD1,TRBV9,TRBJ2-3
TGTGCCAGCAGCTTAGGTCGGGCTAGCGGGATGGTAGAGACCCAGTACTTC,CASSLGRASGMVETQYF,-,17,TRBD2,TRBV11-2,TRBJ2-5
TGTGCCAGCAGTTCCAGCTGGCGGGCTAATGAAAAACTGTTTTTT,CASSSSWRANEKLFF,-,15,-,TRBV6-6,TRBJ1-4
TGTTCCAGCAGCCCACTGGACTATGGCTACACCTTC,CSSSPLDYGYTF,-,12,-,TRBV7-9,TRBJ1-2
TGTGCCAGCAGCCTGACAGGGGGTTGGGGACAGCCCCAGCATTTT,CASSLTGGWGQPQHF,once,15,TRBD1,TRBV5-6,TRBJ1-5
TGTGCCAGCAGCACCTGGCCTTTGAAGGGGGCGGTTATTGAGCAGTTCTTC,CASSTWPLKGAVIEQFF,-,17,TRBD1,TRBV9,TRBJ2-1
TGTGCCAGCAGTCCTGGACAGGGGAACACTGAAGCTTTCTTT,CASSPGQGNTEAFF,-,14,TRBD1,TRBV7-9,TRBJ1-1
TGTGCCAGCACACCAACTCGGGGATACACAGATACGCAGTATTTT,CASTPTRGYTDTQYF,-,15,-,TRBV9,TRBJ2-3
TGCAGCGGGAGGACAGGAGGAACCACTGAAGCTTTCTTT,CSGRTGGTTEAFF,-,13,TRBD1,TRBV29-1,TRBJ1-1
TGTGCCACCAGCAGAGGACAGTATAATCAGCCCCAGCATTTT,CATSRGQYNQPQHF,-,14,-,TRBV15,TRBJ1-5
TGTGCCAGCAGCTTGGGGGGGCGCAGGGAGACCCAGTACTTC,CASSLGGRRETQYF,-,14,-,TRBV7-7,TRBJ2-5
TGCGCCAGCAGCTTAGGGGGCATATCCTACAATGAGCAGTTCTTC,CASSLGGISYNEQFF,-,15,TRBD1,TRBV5-1,TRBJ2-1
TGTGCCAGCAGCCGGGACAGCTTGTCCCACGAGCAGTACTTC,CASSRDSLSHEQYF,-,14,TRBD1,TRBV7-2,TRBJ2-7
TGTGCCAGCAGTCGGACAGGGAACTACGAGCAGTACTTC,CASSRTGNYEQYF,-,13,TRBD1,TRBV27,TRBJ2-7
TGTGCCAGCAGCCCAGGGGACAGGGTGAACACTGAAGCTTTCTTT,CASSPGDRVNTEAFF,-,15,TRBD1,TRBV11-2,TRBJ1-1
TGTGCCAGCAGCTTACGTGGTGGCGGGGGGGTTCTCAATGAGCAGTTCTTC,CASSLRGGGGVLNEQFF,-,17,TRBD2,TRBV7-3,TRBJ2-1
TGTGCCAGCAGCTCATATCCCGCTAGCGGGAGGAGGAATGAGCAGTTCTTC,CASSSYPASGRRNEQFF,-,17,TRBD2,TRBV7-2,TRBJ2-1
TGTGCCAGCAGCCCCCTAGCGGGAGCTTACAATGAGCAGTTCTTC,CASSPLAGAYNEQFF,-,15,TRBD2,TRBV6-5,TRBJ2-1